What follows describes a single T cell receptor beta chain. Recruitment covered about two dozen US areas and drew participants whose ages spanned roughly 18 to 90 years. Recovered status applied to Cohort 3 donors who had two consecutive negative PCRs. It also applied to those with clearance or with symptom resolution. As originally analysed: Reference gene primer amplification gave estimated nucleated cell counts. The table came from immunoSEQ multiplex PCR; TCRdb's copy has only in-frame clones and leaves some out. From that table come the V and J calls and clone size; the DNA was used to work out D and trimming. This sample has a few hundred thousand clones, with approximately 83% found just once. These data are taken from a study of blood T cell repertoires in COVID-19. Study overall: PBMCs, B-cell-depleted T cells, or T cells provided the cDNA or gDNA that made up the material.

The V end lost 0 bases, the J end lost 4 bases, and 15 bases lay between the germline ends. Germline V lookup: CDR1 LNHDA, CDR2 SQIVND (reference sequence). There are 16 residues in the CDR3. Sequencing used PBMCs or T cells enriched from blood (not recorded which). The chain combines TRBV19 with TRBJ1-2; the D is unclear. The sequence was collected from a woman in her 50s who had recovered from COVID-19. For the CDR3, the DNA is TGTGCCAGTAGTATAGATCAGATGGCTTCGGGCTATGGCTACACCTTC. Protein sequence: CASSIDQMASGYGYTF.